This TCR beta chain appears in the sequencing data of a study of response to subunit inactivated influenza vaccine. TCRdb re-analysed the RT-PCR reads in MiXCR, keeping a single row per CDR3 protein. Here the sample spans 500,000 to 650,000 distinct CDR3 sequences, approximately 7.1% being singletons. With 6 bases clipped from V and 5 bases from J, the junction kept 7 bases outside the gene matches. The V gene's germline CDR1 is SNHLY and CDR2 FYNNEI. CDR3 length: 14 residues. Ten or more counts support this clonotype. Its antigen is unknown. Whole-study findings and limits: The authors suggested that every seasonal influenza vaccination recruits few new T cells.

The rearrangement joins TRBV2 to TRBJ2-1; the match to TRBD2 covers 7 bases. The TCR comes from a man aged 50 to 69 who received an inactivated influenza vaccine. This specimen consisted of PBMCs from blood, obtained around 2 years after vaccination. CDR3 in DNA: TGTGCCAGCAGGCAGGTAGCGGGTAACAATGAGCAGTTCTTC. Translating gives CASRQVAGNNEQFF.